These T cell receptor beta chains were read from a single sample in a study of cytomegalovirus exposure and HLA in healthy donors. Here immunoSEQ multiplex PCR was the method, and the copy in TCRdb shows in-frame clones only, minus some. This sample yields about 200,000 clones, of which 65% to 80% are seen a single time; less than 2% belongs to the top ten. The sequenced sample consisted of PBMCs. These receptors originate from a middle-aged man in good health and CMV-seronegative. CDR3s include the opening cysteine and the closing phenylalanine or tryptophan. A D gene is named only where the DNA matches it firmly. Not every row has a clone size; where given, it reads once, few, many or a size class.

CDR3 protein: CASSLGESTDTQYF; CDR3 DNA: TGTGCCAGCAGCTTAGGAGAGAGCACAGATACGCAGTATTTT; clone size: NA; J gene: TRBJ2-3; D gene: NA; V gene: TRBV7-9
CDR3 protein: CASRLDRTNYGYTF; CDR3 DNA: TGTGCCAGCAGGTTGGACAGAACTAACTATGGCTACACCTTC; clone size: NA; J gene: TRBJ1-2; D gene: NA; V gene: TRBV28
CDR3 protein: CASSLVGSSYNEQFF; CDR3 DNA: TGCGCCAGCAGCTTGGTCGGGAGCTCCTACAATGAGCAGTTCTTC; clone size: NA; J gene: TRBJ2-1; D gene: NA; V gene: TRBV5-1
CDR3 protein: CASTAKSGANVLTF; CDR3 DNA: TGTGCCAGCACCGCGAAATCTGGGGCCAACGTCCTGACTTTC; clone size: NA; J gene: TRBJ2-6; D gene: NA; V gene: TRBV2
CDR3 protein: CASSPTSGINEQYF; CDR3 DNA: TGTGCCAGCTCACCAACTAGCGGGATAAACGAGCAGTACTTC; clone size: NA; J gene: TRBJ2-7; D gene: TRBD2; V gene: TRBV18
CDR3 protein: CASSEQGRETQYF; CDR3 DNA: TGTGCCAGCAGTGAACAGGGAAGAGAGACCCAGTACTTC; clone size: NA; J gene: TRBJ2-5; D gene: NA; V gene: TRBV6-1
CDR3 protein: CASSPARVGTDTQYF; CDR3 DNA: TGTGCCAGCAGCCCCGCCAGGGTGGGCACAGATACGCAGTATTTT; clone size: once; J gene: TRBJ2-3; D gene: NA; V gene: TRBV7-6
CDR3 protein: CASSQDGTSSGNIQYF; CDR3 DNA: TGTGCCAGCAGCCAAGATGGGACTAGCTCTGGAAACATTCAGTACTTC; clone size: NA; J gene: TRBJ2-4; D gene: TRBD2; V gene: TRBV4-2
CDR3 protein: CASSYRQGEAFF; CDR3 DNA: TGTGCCAGCAGTTACAGACAGGGGGAAGCTTTCTTT; clone size: NA; J gene: TRBJ1-1; D gene: TRBD1; V gene: TRBV27
CDR3 protein: CASSFLGHPQETQYF; CDR3 DNA: TGTGCCAGCAGCTTCCTCGGACATCCCCAAGAGACCCAGTACTTC; clone size: NA; J gene: TRBJ2-5; D gene: NA; V gene: TRBV11-2
CDR3 protein: CASYRNRVASSTGELFF; CDR3 DNA: TGTGCCAGTTACAGGAACAGGGTCGCATCGAGCACCGGGGAGCTGTTTTTT; clone size: few; J gene: TRBJ2-2; D gene: NA; V gene: TRBV27
CDR3 protein: CASSEWRVCVPEAFF; CDR3 DNA: TGTGCCAGCAGTGAATGGAGGGTGTGTGTACCTGAAGCTTTCTTT; clone size: NA; J gene: TRBJ1-1; D gene: NA; V gene: TRBV25-1
CDR3 protein: CASSLGSTSGNTIYF; CDR3 DNA: TGCGCCAGCAGCTTGGGCTCTACCTCTGGAAACACCATATATTTT; clone size: once; J gene: TRBJ1-3; D gene: NA; V gene: TRBV5-1
CDR3 protein: CASSPSERTKTQYF; CDR3 DNA: TGTGCCAGCTCACCATCAGAAAGGACAAAGACCCAGTACTTC; clone size: once; J gene: TRBJ2-5; D gene: NA; V gene: TRBV18
CDR3 protein: CASSLGGAGGLNYGYTF; CDR3 DNA: TGTGCCAGCAGCTTAGGGGGGGCAGGGGGCCTAAACTATGGCTACACCTTC; clone size: NA; J gene: TRBJ1-2; D gene: TRBD1; V gene: TRBV7-2
CDR3 protein: CASSLVGWNGETQYF; CDR3 DNA: TGCGCCAGCAGCTTGGTCGGGTGGAATGGAGAGACCCAGTACTTC; clone size: NA; J gene: TRBJ2-5; D gene: NA; V gene: TRBV5-1
CDR3 protein: CASSYSRDYEQYF; CDR3 DNA: TGTGCCAGCAGTTACTCGAGGGATTACGAGCAGTACTTC; clone size: NA; J gene: TRBJ2-7; D gene: NA; V gene: TRBV6-6
CDR3 protein: CASSSGGGNEKLFF; CDR3 DNA: TGTGCCAGCAGCTCCGGAGGGGGCAATGAAAAACTGTTTTTT; clone size: NA; J gene: TRBJ1-4; D gene: TRBD1; V gene: TRBV9
CDR3 protein: CASSPDRTTNEKLFF; CDR3 DNA: TGTGCCAGCAGTCCAGACAGAACGACTAATGAAAAACTGTTTTTT; clone size: NA; J gene: TRBJ1-4; D gene: NA; V gene: TRBV6-5
CDR3 protein: CASSHGLAGADTQYF; CDR3 DNA: TGCGCCAGCAGCCATGGACTAGCGGGAGCAGATACGCAGTATTTT; clone size: NA; J gene: TRBJ2-3; D gene: TRBD2; V gene: TRBV5-1
CDR3 protein: CASSVETGMNTEAFF; CDR3 DNA: TGTGCCAGCAGCGTAGAAACAGGCATGAACACTGAAGCTTTCTTT; clone size: NA; J gene: TRBJ1-1; D gene: NA; V gene: TRBV9
CDR3 protein: CATRAPDRLGYEQYF; CDR3 DNA: TGTGCCACCAGAGCCCCAGACCGCCTAGGCTACGAGCAGTACTTC; clone size: NA; J gene: TRBJ2-7; D gene: NA; V gene: TRBV10-3
CDR3 protein: CASHKLPAASTDTQYF; CDR3 DNA: TGTGCCAGCCACAAACTGCCGGCGGCTAGCACAGATACGCAGTATTTT; clone size: few; J gene: TRBJ2-3; D gene: NA; V gene: TRBV27
CDR3 protein: CASSRSGGSDTQYF; CDR3 DNA: TGTGCCAGCAGCCGCTCGGGAGGCTCAGATACGCAGTATTTT; clone size: NA; J gene: TRBJ2-3; D gene: TRBD2; V gene: TRBV14
CDR3 protein: CASRNRPLGTDTQYF; CDR3 DNA: TGTGCCAGTAGGAACAGGCCCTTAGGGACAGATACGCAGTATTTT; clone size: NA; J gene: TRBJ2-3; D gene: NA; V gene: TRBV19
CDR3 protein: CASRPSGRGNEQFF; CDR3 DNA: TGCGCCAGCAGACCGAGCGGGAGGGGTAATGAGCAGTTCTTC; clone size: NA; J gene: TRBJ2-1; D gene: TRBD2; V gene: TRBV5-1